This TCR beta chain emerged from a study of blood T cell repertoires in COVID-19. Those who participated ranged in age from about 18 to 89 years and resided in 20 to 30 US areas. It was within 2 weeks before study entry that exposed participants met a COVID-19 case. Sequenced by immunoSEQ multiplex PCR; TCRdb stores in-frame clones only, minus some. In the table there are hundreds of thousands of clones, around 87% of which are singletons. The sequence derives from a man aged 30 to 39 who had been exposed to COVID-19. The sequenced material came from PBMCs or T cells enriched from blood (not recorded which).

Written as DNA, the CDR3 is TGCGCCAGCAGTCGGGACAGCTTCGATAAGCAGTACTTC. It translates to CASSRDSFDKQYF. V and J are TRBV10-1 and TRBJ2-7, with 7 bases matching TRBD1. The V and J ends lost 5 bases and 8 bases, in that order; junction bases with no gene match: 9. The CDR3 runs 13 residues. The germline V gene has CDR1 WNHNN and CDR2 SYGVQD (reference sequence).